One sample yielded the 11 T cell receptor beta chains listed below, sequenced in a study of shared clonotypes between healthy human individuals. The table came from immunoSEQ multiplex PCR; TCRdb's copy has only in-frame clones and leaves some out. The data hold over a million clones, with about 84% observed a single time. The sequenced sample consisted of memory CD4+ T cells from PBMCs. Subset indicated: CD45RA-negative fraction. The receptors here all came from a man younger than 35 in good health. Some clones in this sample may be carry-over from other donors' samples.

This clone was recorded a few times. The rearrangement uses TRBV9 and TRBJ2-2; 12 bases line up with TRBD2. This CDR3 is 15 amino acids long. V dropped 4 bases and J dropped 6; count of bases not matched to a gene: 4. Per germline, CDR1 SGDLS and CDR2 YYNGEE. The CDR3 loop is CASSLGLAGPGELFF. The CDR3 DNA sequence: TGTGCCAGCAGCTTAGGACTAGCGGGACCCGGGGAGCTGTTTTTT. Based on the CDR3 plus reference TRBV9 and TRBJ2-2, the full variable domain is DSGVTQTPKHLITATGQRVTLRCSPRSGDLSVYWYQQSLDQGLQFLIQYYNGEERAKGNILERFSAQQFPDLHSELNLSSLELGDSALYFCASSLGLAGPGELFFGEGSRLTVL.

In DNA, the CDR3 is TGTGCCAGCAGGGGGGACAGTCGGCGCACCGGGGAGCTGTTTTTT. The encoded protein is CASRGDSRRTGELFF. V usage is TRBV7-2 and J usage is TRBJ2-2; TRBD1 aligns across 7 bases. This CDR3 region has 15 residues. Germline trimming cut 6 bases from V and 4 bases from J; bases unmatched to any gene: 8. Germline CDR1 reads SGHTA; CDR2 reads FQGNSA.

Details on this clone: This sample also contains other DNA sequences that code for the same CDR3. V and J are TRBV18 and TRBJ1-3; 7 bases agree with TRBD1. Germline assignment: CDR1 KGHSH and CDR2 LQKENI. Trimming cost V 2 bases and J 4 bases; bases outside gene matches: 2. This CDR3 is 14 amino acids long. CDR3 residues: CASSPGQAGNTIYF. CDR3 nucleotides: TGTGCCAGCTCACCAGGACAGGCCGGAAACACCATATATTTT.

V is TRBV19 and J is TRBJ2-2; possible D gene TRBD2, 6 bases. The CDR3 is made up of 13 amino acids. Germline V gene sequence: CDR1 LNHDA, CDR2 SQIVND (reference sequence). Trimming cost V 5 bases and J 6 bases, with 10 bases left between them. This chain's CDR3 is CASSWRVPGELFF. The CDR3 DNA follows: TGTGCCAGTAGTTGGAGGGTACCCGGGGAGCTGTTTTTT.

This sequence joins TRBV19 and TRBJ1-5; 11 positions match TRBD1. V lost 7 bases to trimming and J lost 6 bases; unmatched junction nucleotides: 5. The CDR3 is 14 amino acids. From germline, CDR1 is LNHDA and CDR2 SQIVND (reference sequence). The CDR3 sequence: CASTSGTGGQPQHF. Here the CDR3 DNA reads TGTGCCAGTACCTCCGGGACAGGGGGTCAGCCCCAGCATTTT.

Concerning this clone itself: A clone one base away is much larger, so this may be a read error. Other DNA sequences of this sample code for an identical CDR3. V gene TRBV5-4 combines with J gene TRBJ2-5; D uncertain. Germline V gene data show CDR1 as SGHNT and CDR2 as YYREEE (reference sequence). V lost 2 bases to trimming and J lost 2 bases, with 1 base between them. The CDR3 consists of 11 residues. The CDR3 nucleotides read TGTGCCAGCAGCTTACAAGAGACCCAGTACTTC. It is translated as CASSLQETQYF.

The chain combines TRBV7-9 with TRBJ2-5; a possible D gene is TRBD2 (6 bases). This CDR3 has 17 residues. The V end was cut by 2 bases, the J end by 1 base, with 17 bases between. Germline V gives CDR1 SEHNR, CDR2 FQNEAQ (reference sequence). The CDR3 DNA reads TGTGCCAGCAGCTTAAGGGGAAGCGGGCCACTCCAAGAGACCCAGTACTTC. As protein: CASSLRGSGPLQETQYF. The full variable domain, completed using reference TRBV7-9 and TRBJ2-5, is DTGVSQNPRHKITKRGQNVTFRCDPISEHNRLYWYRQTLGQGPEFLTYFQNEAQLEKSRLLSDRFSAERPKGSFSTLEIQRTEQGDSAMYLCASSLRGSGPLQETQYFGPGTRLLVL.

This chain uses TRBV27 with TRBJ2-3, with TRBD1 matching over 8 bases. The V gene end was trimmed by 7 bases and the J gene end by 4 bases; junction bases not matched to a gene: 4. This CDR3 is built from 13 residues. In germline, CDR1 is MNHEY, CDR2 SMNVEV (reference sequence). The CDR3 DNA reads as TGTGCCAGCATGCTACAGGGGGCAGATACGCAGTATTTT. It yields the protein CASMLQGADTQYF.

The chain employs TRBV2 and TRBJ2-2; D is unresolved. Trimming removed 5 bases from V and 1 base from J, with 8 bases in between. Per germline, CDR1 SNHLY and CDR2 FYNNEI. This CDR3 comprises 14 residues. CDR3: CASSSPRNTGELFF. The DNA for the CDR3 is TGTGCCAGCAGTTCCCCGAGGAACACCGGGGAGCTGTTTTTT.

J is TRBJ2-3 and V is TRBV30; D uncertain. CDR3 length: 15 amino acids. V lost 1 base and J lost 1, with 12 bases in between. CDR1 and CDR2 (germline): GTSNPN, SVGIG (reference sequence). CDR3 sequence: CAWSEKAAGTDTQYF. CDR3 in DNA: TGTGCCTGGAGTGAAAAGGCGGCTGGCACAGATACGCAGTATTTT.

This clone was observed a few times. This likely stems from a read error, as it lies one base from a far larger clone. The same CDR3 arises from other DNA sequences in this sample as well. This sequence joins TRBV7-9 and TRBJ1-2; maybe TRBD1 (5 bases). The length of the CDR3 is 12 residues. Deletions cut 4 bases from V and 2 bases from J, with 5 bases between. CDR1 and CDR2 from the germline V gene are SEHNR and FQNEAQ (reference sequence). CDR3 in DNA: TGTGCCAGCAGCTCAGGGAACTATGGCTACACCTTC. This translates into CASSSGNYGYTF.